This TCR beta chain was sequenced in a study of blood T cell repertoires in COVID-19. The overall study: In each case, the material was cDNA or gDNA derived from T cells, B-cell-depleted T cells, or PBMCs.

The sample holds one count of this clone. TCRdb keeps only in-frame clones here, not all; method: immunoSEQ multiplex PCR. The table lists approximately 300,000 clones, over 75% of them singletons. Looked up from germline, CDR1 is SGHAT and CDR2 is FQNNGV. V was cut by 3 bases and J by 7 bases, with 10 bases left in between. CDR3 length: 12 residues. The clonotype comes from a woman aged 50 to 60 with active or convalescent COVID-19. Sequenced: peripheral blood. The V gene is TRBV11-2, the J gene TRBJ2-7; TRBD2 might be the D (6 bases). The CDR3 sequence: CASSLGRGEQYF. As DNA, the CDR3 is TGTGCCAGCAGCTTGGGCCGGGGGGAGCAGTACTTC.